This T cell receptor delta chain came from a study of delta chains in infants with herpesvirus infections (dated by TCRdb to the early 2020s). For the study in its entirety: A Ugandan infant birth cohort was prospectively followed from birth to characterize gammadelta T cell responses to primary cytomegalovirus (CMV) infection. In infants who were infected with CMV after birth, the study searched for a public fetal Vdelta1/Vgamma8 gammadelta TCR clonotype. gammadelta TCRs were sequenced from PBMC of 18 CMV-infected infants (one congenitally infected) and roughly 8 CMV-uninfected infants with enough sample available. Infant blood samples fell into approximate age groups of 1.5, 4, 8 and 12 months. Previously published Belgian fetal and cord blood gammadelta TCR data were included only for comparison and were not generated in this cohort. Results and caveats for the whole study, not just this receptor: Public-clonotype frequency among Vdelta1 cells appeared to be inversely correlated with age at infection and was observed to decay rapidly, seemingly without persisting beyond roughly two months. Of 15 to 20 CMV-infected infants, several carried the public Vdelta1 clonotype: three infants infected postnatally before 120 days of age and the congenitally infected infant. The authors acknowledged a small sample size and a lack of race- or environment-matched controls, because almost all Ugandans acquire CMV before adulthood. The public clonotype was detected only at the first time point after infection and was not found in uninfected infants or in infants infected after 120 days. In CMV-uninfected infants, the public clonotype might still exist at levels below the detection limit.

Pregnant women receiving prenatal care in Kampala, Uganda, were recruited, and the infants of these women were enrolled, with documentation of maternal HIV status required. Home visits to families took place weekly, and collection of infant clinical information, oral swabs and peripheral blood began at 6 weeks of age and was repeated every 4 months after that. After blood was collected in heparin tubes, PBMC were isolated using Ficoll-Paque density gradient centrifugation and then cryopreserved. With regard to this clone: What antigen it recognizes has not been identified. No base quality values were provided; no much bigger clone lies one nucleotide off.

The library was obtained by RT-PCR. PBMC RNA was reverse transcribed with SuperScript II using gamma-chain- and delta-chain-specific primers to generate TCR cDNA. The cDNA was purified with AMPure XP beads, then amplified and indexed with Illumina adapters using the Nextera XT Index Kit. An Illumina MiSeq with a V2 300-cycle kit was used to sequence the gammadelta TCR libraries. The authors' pipeline ran thus. Using MiXCR v2.1.12, CDR3 sequences were assembled, and reads were mapped onto D, J and V genes obtained from GenBank. VDJtools v1.2.1 was used to perform repertoire analyses of the CDR3 clonotypes. In TCRdb, clones were called once more from the public reads by CATT, and rows of identical DNA were later combined. For this entry, the V and J calls and clone size follow TCRdb and not the study's own pipeline. The sample profile shows more than 2,500 delta-chain clones; roughly 35% of them were found once. Clones ranked in the top ten supply around 4.9% of the sample.

Ends trimmed: V by 0 bases, J by 0 bases; bases unmatched to a gene: 15. As encoded in the germline V gene, CDR1 is NSMFDY while CDR2 is ISSIKDK. The CDR3, from cysteine to phenylalanine, totals 19 residues. The DNA shown is the 57-base CDR3, in frame from base 1. Recombination connected TRAV29/DV5 to TRDJ1, with TRDD3 identical over 9 junction bases. The sequence came from a human donor who was a Ugandan infant, either HIV-exposed or HIV-unexposed (not recorded which). The starting material was peripheral blood, obtained at time point 4 of longitudinal follow-up. The CDR3 region has the sequence CAASATPPMGDRYTDKLIF. The nucleotide sequence is given as TGTGCAGCAAGCGCGACTCCGCCAATGGGGGATAGGTACACCGATAAACTCATCTTT.